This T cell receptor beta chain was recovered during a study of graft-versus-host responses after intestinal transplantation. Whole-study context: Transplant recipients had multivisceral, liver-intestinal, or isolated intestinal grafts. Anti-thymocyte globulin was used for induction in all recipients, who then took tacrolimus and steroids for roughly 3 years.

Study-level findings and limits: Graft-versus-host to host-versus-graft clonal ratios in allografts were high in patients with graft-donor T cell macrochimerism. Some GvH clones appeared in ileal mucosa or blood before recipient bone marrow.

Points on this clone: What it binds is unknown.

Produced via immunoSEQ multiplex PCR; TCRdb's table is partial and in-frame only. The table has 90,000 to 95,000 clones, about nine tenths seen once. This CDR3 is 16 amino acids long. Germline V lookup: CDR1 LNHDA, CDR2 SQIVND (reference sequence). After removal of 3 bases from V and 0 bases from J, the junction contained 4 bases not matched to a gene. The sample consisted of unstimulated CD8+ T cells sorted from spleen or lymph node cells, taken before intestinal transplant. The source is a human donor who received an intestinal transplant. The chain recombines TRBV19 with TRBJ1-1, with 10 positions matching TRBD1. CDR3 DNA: TGTGCCAGTAGTATGGGACAGGGGCGATTGAACACTGAAGCTTTCTTT. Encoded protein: CASSMGQGRLNTEAFF.